A single T cell receptor (beta chain) is shown here with its context. What it binds is unknown. The sample comes from a study of T-cell memory formation after mild COVID-19. Study conclusions and caveats: Clonal second-wave expansions that peaked on day 37 had unconfirmed SARS-CoV-2 specificity. CM and EM subsets held most contracting CD4+ clones; EMRA held CD8+ ones.

5'RACE, which relied on constant-segment primers, yielded TCR alpha and TCR beta cDNA libraries carrying sample barcodes and UMIs. TCRdb ran MiXCR on the 5' RACE reads and lists one entry per CDR3 protein. Of just under 350,000 distinct CDR3 sequences listed, about an eighth are singletons. The CDR3 length is 13 residues. The V gene's germline CDR1 is MNHEY and CDR2 SMNVEV (reference sequence). Trimming took 6 bases from V and 11 from J, leaving 18 bases between them. The rearrangement joins TRBV27 to TRBJ2-3, with a possible D match to TRBD2 (5 bases). The receptor was isolated from a man between 18 and 29 years old who had mild COVID-19 (a few samples of this study predate the infection). Cell type and time point are not known. The sequenced sample consisted of PBMCs or a T cell subset sorted from them (not recorded which). This chain's CDR3 is CASRPGGLREQYF. DNA of the CDR3: TGTGCCAGCAGACCCGGAGGTCTAAGGGAGCAGTATTTT.